These 3 T cell receptor beta chains were sequenced from one sample in a study of blood T cell repertoires in COVID-19. Assay: immunoSEQ multiplex PCR; the TCRdb copy retains only in-frame clones and omits some. The data contain under 350,000 clones, 80% to 90% of them singletons. What was sequenced was peripheral blood. Receptor source: a man in his forties with acute or convalescent COVID-19.

The CDR3 nucleotides read TGTGCCAGCAGTTCGAGGAGAAGTTATCAGCCCCAGCATTTT. Protein: CASSSRRSYQPQHF. The chain recombines TRBV6-2 or TRBV6-3 with TRBJ1-5; D not certain. CDR3 length: 14 residues. From germline, CDR1 is MNHEY and CDR2 SVGEGT. V lost 4 bases and J lost 5, with 12 bases in between.

The chain has TRBV5-1 and TRBJ1-3, with 7 bases lining up with TRBD1. CDR1 is SGHRS, CDR2 YFSETQ, per germline. The CDR3 is 15 amino acids. Losses at the gene ends were 5 bases for V and 4 bases for J; bases not matched to a gene: 9. This CDR3 is CASSRLGTAGNTIYF. CDR3 nucleotide sequence: TGCGCCAGCAGTCGACTTGGGACAGCCGGAAACACCATATATTTT.

This clone was counted a single time. The gene calls are TRBV6-5 and TRBJ1-6; no definite D call. Trimming removed 6 bases from V and 13 bases from J, with 13 bases in between. Per the germline V gene, CDR1 is MNHEY and CDR2 is SVGAGI. CDR3 size: 12 residues. CDR3 nucleotide sequence: TGTGCCAGCAGCTTGAGCCTGCGGCCCCTCCACTTT. Protein product: CASSLSLRPLHF.